A selection of T cell receptor beta chains follows, all from one sample in a study of cytomegalovirus exposure and HLA in healthy donors. This table comes from immunoSEQ multiplex PCR, and its TCRdb copy is limited to in-frame clones, with some not included. The table includes 250,000 to 350,000 clones, 86% detected once. Sequencing was performed on PBMCs. These receptor sequences come from a woman under 30 in good health and CMV-seronegative. Both conserved end residues are part of each CDR3.

v_gene: TRBV9
CDR3aa: CASSDQGYEQYF

v_gene: TRBV2
CDR3aa: CASTGSGSAGDTQYF

v_gene: TRBV4-3
CDR3aa: CASSQGPRGGTEAFF

v_gene: TRBV7-9
CDR3aa: CASSARDSSIEPQHF

v_gene: TRBV6-5
CDR3aa: CATTGAYEQYF

v_gene: TRBV5-1
CDR3aa: CASSLAGAGHEQFF

v_gene: TRBV27
CDR3aa: CASSSMREGLYNEQFF

v_gene: TRBV11-2
CDR3aa: CASSTRTGFGIMNTEAFF

v_gene: TRBV27
CDR3aa: CASRPQGGNTEAFF

v_gene: TRBV4-1
CDR3aa: CASSQDRFTGGYEQYF

v_gene: TRBV5-4
CDR3aa: CASSHRGTSGGYEQYF

v_gene: TRBV30
CDR3aa: CACRGEDPARETQYF

v_gene: TRBV4-3
CDR3aa: CASSQDWGSVAGELFF

v_gene: TRBV9
CDR3aa: CASSVGERNNEQFF

v_gene: TRBV7-9
CDR3aa: CASSRAGWQDTGELFF

v_gene: TRBV2
CDR3aa: CASTGLAGVQETQYF

v_gene: TRBV4-1
CDR3aa: CASSSKYGVDKGLSAFF

v_gene: TRBV5-6
CDR3aa: CASSLDRTYEQYF

v_gene: TRBV2
CDR3aa: CASTLEGGPYSNQPQHF

v_gene: TRBV7-2
CDR3aa: CASSPPGTGNTGELFF

v_gene: TRBV28
CDR3aa: CASSQEGVAGYTF

v_gene: TRBV4-2
CDR3aa: CASSQENSAEYEQYF

v_gene: TRBV19
CDR3aa: CASSIEGTGSYEQYF

v_gene: TRBV27
CDR3aa: CASSSGVSYTQYF

v_gene: TRBV19
CDR3aa: CASSIDASGLTNEQFF

v_gene: TRBV13
CDR3aa: CASSLAGTSFADTQYF

v_gene: TRBV7-8
CDR3aa: CASSQRLAGEYNEQFF

v_gene: TRBV11-3
CDR3aa: CASSSTGGEQYF

v_gene: TRBV11-2
CDR3aa: CASSLYGELFF

v_gene: TRBV27
CDR3aa: CASSFLGGSSYNEQFF

v_gene: TRBV28
CDR3aa: CASELAGDSYEQYF

v_gene: TRBV7-2
CDR3aa: CASSFGPTGTDTQYF

v_gene: TRBV5-4
CDR3aa: CASRPGGEWNTEAFF

v_gene: TRBV11-1
CDR3aa: CASSHSGGYEQYF

v_gene: TRBV9
CDR3aa: CASSVVPGENTEAFF

v_gene: TRBV7-8
CDR3aa: CASSLGRLPPSSEQYF

v_gene: TRBV19
CDR3aa: CASTPPDREAGELFF

v_gene: TRBV6-1
CDR3aa: CASSPGQGAGGREFF

v_gene: TRBV28
CDR3aa: CASSSRDRGLNYGYTF

v_gene: TRBV6-5
CDR3aa: CASSRGRDRDYEQYF

v_gene: TRBV7-2
CDR3aa: CASSVQGRPYEQYF

v_gene: TRBV7-9
CDR3aa: CASSLRSAGELFF

v_gene: TRBV6-5
CDR3aa: CASSSLTPVSPGYTF

v_gene: TRBV27
CDR3aa: CASSRTGGVRNYGYTF

v_gene: TRBV19
CDR3aa: CASSIWAGGSNQPQHF

v_gene: TRBV6-6
CDR3aa: CASLDRGYEQYF

v_gene: TRBV29-1
CDR3aa: CSVELSRTGSPSYEQYF

v_gene: TRBV18
CDR3aa: CASSPLGSSSNQPQHF

v_gene: TRBV4-1
CDR3aa: CASRDPGKGAQTQYF

v_gene: TRBV7-2
CDR3aa: CASSSSRDNEQFF

v_gene: TRBV5-1
CDR3aa: CASSSLPSGQIYNEQFF

v_gene: TRBV29-1
CDR3aa: CSVSRSSSGNTIYF

v_gene: TRBV13
CDR3aa: CASSLSSRGQGSQPQHF

v_gene: TRBV18
CDR3aa: CASSPVGQGGYNEQFF

v_gene: TRBV27
CDR3aa: CASSQSSPRAYEQYF

v_gene: TRBV7-7
CDR3aa: CASSFSVQETQYF

v_gene: TRBV6-4
CDR3aa: CASSNQGAGNTGELFF

v_gene: TRBV19
CDR3aa: CASSQDRGRNQPQHF

v_gene: TRBV2
CDR3aa: CASTETGEQYF

v_gene: TRBV6-6
CDR3aa: CASSTPSVNYGYTF